The clone carrying this T cell receptor beta chain was counted a few times. The germline gene is not matched at one end of the junction; a read error may be the cause. TCRdb used MiXCR to reprocess the 5' RACE reads, holding one entry per CDR3 protein. The profile shows approximately 40,000 distinct CDR3 sequences, 30% of them singletons. This TCR derives from a female donor with breast cancer. Sequences were obtained from tumor-infiltrating memory CD4+ T cells sorted from the breast tumor. Subset of the sample: memory CD4+ T cells, CD4+CD45RO+CD25-.

In nucleotides, the CDR3 is TGCGGTGCTAGACGGGGACTAGGGGAGCAGTTCTTC. Its protein is CGARRGLGEQFF. The chain employs TRBV20-1 and TRBJ2-1; TRBD2 matches at 8 bases. CDR3 length: 12 residues. The germline V gene has CDR1 DFQATT and CDR2 SNEGSKA (reference sequence).